The clone carrying this T cell receptor (beta chain) occurred many times. Ophthalmopathy in the patients scored at least 3 on Clinical Activity Score and at least 4 on NOSPECS grade, lasting under 3 months. Fresh peripheral blood, 10 ml, was the source of the PBMCs. Trimming cost V 8 bases and J 0 bases, with 11 bases left between them. The CDR3 runs to 13 residues. The V gene's germline CDR1 is MNHEY and CDR2 SVGEGT. The data stem from a study of T cells in Graves' hyperthyroidism and ophthalmopathy. Looking at the study overall: Blood was drawn when the patient was first diagnosed and still untreated.

TCR beta CDR3 sequences were amplified from RNA transcripts. RT-PCR in the first round (using the HTBI primer set) targeted the TCR CDR3. TCRdb fed the multiplex PCR reads into MiXCR, producing one record per CDR3 protein. This table holds about 610,000 distinct CDR3 sequences, roughly 14% found once. Material for sequencing was blood. The chain recombines TRBV6-2 or TRBV6-3 with TRBJ2-7; D is uncertain. The TCR was taken from a woman in her 40s with Graves' ophthalmopathy. CDR3 nucleotide sequence: TGTGCCAGCTCGACTCTGAGCTCCTACGAGCAGTACTTC. It encodes CASSTLSSYEQYF.